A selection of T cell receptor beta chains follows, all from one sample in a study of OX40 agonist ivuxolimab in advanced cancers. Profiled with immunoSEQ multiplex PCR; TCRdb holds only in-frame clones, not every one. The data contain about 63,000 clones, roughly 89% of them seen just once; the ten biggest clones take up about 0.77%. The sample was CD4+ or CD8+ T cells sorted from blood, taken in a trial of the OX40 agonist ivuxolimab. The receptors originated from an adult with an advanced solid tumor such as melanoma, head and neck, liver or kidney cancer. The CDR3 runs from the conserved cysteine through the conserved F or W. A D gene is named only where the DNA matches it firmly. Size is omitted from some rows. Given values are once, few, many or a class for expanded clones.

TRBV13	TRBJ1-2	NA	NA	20	CASSLLWGANSRWKCYGYTF	TGTGCCAGCAGCTTATTATGGGGGGCCAATTCGAGGTGGAAGTGCTATGGCTACACCTTC
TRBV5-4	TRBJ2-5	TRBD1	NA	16	CASRGPGQSSGETQYF	TGTGCCAGCAGGGGACCGGGACAGAGCTCTGGGGAGACCCAGTACTTC
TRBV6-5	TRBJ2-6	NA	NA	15	CASSNQGSGANVLTF	TGTGCCTCCAGTAACCAGGGCTCTGGGGCCAACGTCCTGACTTTC
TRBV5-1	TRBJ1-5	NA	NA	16	CASLAGSGTGNQPQHF	TGCGCCAGTCTTGCAGGGAGTGGTACCGGCAATCAGCCCCAGCATTTT
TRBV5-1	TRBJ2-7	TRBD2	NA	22	CASSLAGQGAILAGGPPREQYF	TGCGCCAGCAGCTTGGCCGGACAGGGGGCGATACTAGCGGGGGGGCCCCCCCGCGAGCAGTACTTC
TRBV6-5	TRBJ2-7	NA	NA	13	CASSYEGSYEQYF	TGTGCCAGCAGTTACGAAGGGAGCTACGAGCAGTACTTC
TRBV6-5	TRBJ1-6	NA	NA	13	CASRNTVRSPLHF	TGTGCCAGCAGGAACACGGTCAGGTCACCCCTCCACTTT
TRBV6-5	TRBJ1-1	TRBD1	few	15	CASRRLQGLDTEAFF	TGTGCCAGCAGAAGATTACAGGGGTTGGACACTGAAGCTTTCTTT
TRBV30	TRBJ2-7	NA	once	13	CAWSKLEGAEQYF	TGTGCCTGGTCCAAATTGGAGGGAGCGGAGCAGTACTTC
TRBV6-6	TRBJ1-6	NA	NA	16	CASSSAQQGSGSPLHF	TGTGCCAGCAGTTCGGCGCAACAGGGTTCAGGCTCACCCCTCCACTTT
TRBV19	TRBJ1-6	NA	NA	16	CASSRGNELYNSPLHF	TGTGCCAGTAGTCGGGGAAACGAACTCTATAATTCACCCCTCCACTTT
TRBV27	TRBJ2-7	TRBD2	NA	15	CASSLSGGRTYEQYF	TGTGCCAGCAGTTTATCGGGCGGGAGGACCTACGAGCAGTACTTC
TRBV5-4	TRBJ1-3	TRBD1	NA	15	CASSLDRGSGNTIYF	TGTGCCAGCAGCTTGGACAGGGGCTCTGGAAACACCATATATTTT
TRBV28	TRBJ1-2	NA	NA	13	CASSLQGTGGYTF	TGTGCCAGCAGTTTACAGGGGACTGGCGGCTACACCTTC
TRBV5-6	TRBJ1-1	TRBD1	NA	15	CASSLRGTGGTEAFF	TGTGCCAGCAGCTTGAGAGGGACAGGGGGCACTGAAGCTTTCTTT
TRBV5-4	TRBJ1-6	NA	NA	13	CASSLNRNSPLHF	TGTGCCAGCAGCTTGAACCGAAATTCACCCCTCCACTTT
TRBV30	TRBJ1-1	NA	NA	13	CAWSRGANTEAFF	TGTGCCTGGAGTCGGGGTGCGAACACTGAAGCTTTCTTT
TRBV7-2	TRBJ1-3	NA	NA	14	CASSLGPGRNTIYF	TGTGCCAGCAGCTTAGGACCAGGGCGGAACACCATATATTTT
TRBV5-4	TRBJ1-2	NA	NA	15	CASSLPSGGAGGYTF	TGTGCCAGCAGCTTGCCCTCCGGGGGGGCGGGGGGCTACACCTTC
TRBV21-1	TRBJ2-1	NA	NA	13	CASSKGHGKGPFF	TGTGCCAGCAGCAAAGGCCATGGGAAGGGGCCGTTCTTC
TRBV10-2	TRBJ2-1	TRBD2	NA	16	CASSGMASGSSNEQFF	TGCGCCAGCAGTGGAATGGCTAGCGGGAGTAGTAATGAGCAGTTCTTC
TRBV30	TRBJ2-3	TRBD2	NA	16	CAWSPGLAGIADTQYF	TGTGCCTGGAGTCCGGGACTAGCGGGAATTGCAGATACGCAGTATTTT
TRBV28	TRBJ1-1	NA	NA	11	CASSPPPGAFF	TGTGCCAGCAGTCCCCCCCCAGGAGCTTTCTTT
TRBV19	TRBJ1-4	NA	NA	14	CASSIRGFNEKLFF	TGTGCCAGTAGTATCCGGGGGTTTAATGAAAAACTGTTTTTT
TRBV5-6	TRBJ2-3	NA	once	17	CASSLRVTGLHTDTQYF	TGTGCCAGCAGCTTGCGGGTGACAGGATTACACACAGATACGCAGTATTTT
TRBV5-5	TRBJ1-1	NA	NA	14	CASSVTGGSTEAFF	TGTGCCAGCAGCGTCACTGGGGGAAGTACTGAAGCTTTCTTT
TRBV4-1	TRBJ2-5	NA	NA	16	CASSQDYQGPQATQYF	TGCGCCAGCAGCCAAGATTACCAGGGGCCCCAAGCGACCCAGTACTTC
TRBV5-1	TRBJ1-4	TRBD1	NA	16	CASSTGTAKAGEKLFF	TGCGCCAGCAGCACCGGGACAGCTAAAGCGGGAGAAAAACTGTTTTTT
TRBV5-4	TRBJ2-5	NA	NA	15	CASSLWGGTSETQYF	TGTGCCAGCAGCTTGTGGGGGGGGACATCAGAGACCCAGTACTTC
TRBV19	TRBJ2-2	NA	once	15	CASSPPGQLVGELFF	TGTGCCAGTAGTCCCCCCGGGCAGTTAGTCGGGGAGCTGTTTTTT
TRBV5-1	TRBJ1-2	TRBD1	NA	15	CASSLSTGNLYGYTF	TGCGCCAGCAGCTTGTCGACAGGGAACCTTTATGGCTACACCTTC
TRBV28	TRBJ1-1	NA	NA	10	CASSSGMAFF	TGTGCCAGCAGTTCCGGGATGGCTTTCTTT
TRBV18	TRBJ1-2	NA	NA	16	CASSPPGRTVNYGYTF	TGTGCCAGCTCACCACCCGGACGGACAGTTAACTATGGCTACACCTTC
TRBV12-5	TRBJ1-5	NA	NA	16	CASGLVSPRAVQPQHF	TGTGCTAGTGGTTTGGTGTCCCCCAGGGCAGTTCAGCCCCAGCATTTT
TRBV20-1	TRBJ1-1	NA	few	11	CSANRNTEAFF	TGCAGTGCCAACAGAAACACTGAAGCTTTCTTT
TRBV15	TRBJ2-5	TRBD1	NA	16	CATSRGRAGGFEAQYF	TGTGCCACCAGCAGAGGACGGGCAGGGGGATTTGAAGCCCAGTACTTC
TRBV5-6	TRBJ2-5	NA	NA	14	CASSLEGVGETQYF	TGTGCCAGCAGCTTGGAGGGGGTTGGCGAGACCCAGTACTTC
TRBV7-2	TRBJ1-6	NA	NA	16	CASSLDGSSYNSPLHF	TGTGCCAGCAGCTTAGATGGGAGCTCCTATAATTCACCCCTCCACTTT
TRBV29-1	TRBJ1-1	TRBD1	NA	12	CSGRQGGTEAFF	TGCAGCGGGCGACAGGGTGGCACTGAAGCTTTCTTT
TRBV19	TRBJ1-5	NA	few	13	CASSQGHNQPQHF	TGTGCCAGTAGTCAGGGTCACAATCAGCCCCAGCATTTT
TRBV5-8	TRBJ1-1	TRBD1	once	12	CASSYDRVEAFF	TGTGCCAGCAGCTATGACAGGGTTGAAGCTTTCTTT
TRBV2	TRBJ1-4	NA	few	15	CASSATGTSGEKLFF	TGTGCCAGCAGTGCCACCGGGACTTCGGGCGAAAAACTGTTTTTT
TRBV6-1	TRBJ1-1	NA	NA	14	CASSEQTKNTEAFF	TGTGCCAGCAGTGAACAGACTAAGAACACTGAAGCTTTCTTT
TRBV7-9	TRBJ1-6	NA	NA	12	CASTGVYSPLHF	TGTGCCAGCACAGGGGTTTATTCACCCCTCCACTTT
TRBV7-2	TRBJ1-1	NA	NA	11	CASSLNSLAFF	TGTGCCAGCAGCTTAAATTCGTTGGCTTTCTTT
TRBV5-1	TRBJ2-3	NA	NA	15	CASRMGLPLTDTQYF	TGCGCCAGCAGAATGGGACTTCCCCTCACAGATACGCAGTATTTT